This is a list of T cell receptor beta chains from one sample in a study of cytomegalovirus exposure and HLA in healthy donors. Sequenced by immunoSEQ multiplex PCR; TCRdb stores in-frame clones only, minus some. The sample's table shows 200,000 or so clones. The sequencing input was PBMCs. The receptors were gathered from a boy aged 5-17 years in good health and CMV-seronegative. The CDR3 runs from the conserved cysteine through the conserved F or W. The D gene is left open where the match is weak.

CDR3,DNA,V,length,J,D
CASSPNGQNYGYTF,TGTGCCAGCAGTCCCAATGGCCAGAACTATGGCTACACCTTC,TRBV6-5,14,TRBJ1-2,.
CAIGHSSTDTQYF,TGTGCCATCGGCCACAGCAGCACAGATACGCAGTATTTT,TRBV10-3,13,TRBJ2-3,.
CASSQLGAGARIHGYTF,TGCGCCAGCAGCCAACTAGGTGCAGGGGCTCGGATTCATGGCTACACCTTC,TRBV4-1,17,TRBJ1-2,.
CSGLADGYTF,TGCAGCGGCCTAGCGGATGGCTACACCTTC,TRBV29-1,10,TRBJ1-2,.
CASRGGQTNSPLHF,TGTGCCAGCAGGGGGGGACAGACCAATTCACCCCTCCACTTT,TRBV2,14,TRBJ1-6,TRBD1
CASSYLAARLTYEQYF,TGTGCCAGCAGTTACCTAGCCGCCCGCCTTACCTACGAGCAGTACTTC,TRBV6-6,16,TRBJ2-7,.
CASSPRQGWTGELFF,TGTGCCAGCTCACCGCGGCAGGGGTGGACCGGGGAGCTGTTTTTT,TRBV18,15,TRBJ2-2,.
CSDPYRDRGAEQYF,TGCAGCGACCCCTACCGGGACAGGGGAGCCGAGCAGTACTTC,TRBV29-1,14,TRBJ2-7,TRBD1
CASGFEGGAGEAFF,TGTGCTAGTGGTTTTGAAGGGGGCGCTGGTGAAGCTTTCTTT,TRBV12-5,14,TRBJ1-1,TRBD1
CASSQEEGQGPYEQYF,TGTGCCAGCAGCCAAGAGGAAGGACAGGGGCCCTACGAGCAGTACTTC,TRBV14,16,TRBJ2-7,TRBD1
CASSAQADTQYF,TGTGCCAGCAGCGCCCAGGCAGATACGCAGTATTTT,TRBV7-9,12,TRBJ2-3,.
CASSIGTGEYGYTF,TGTGCCAGTAGTATCGGGACAGGGGAATATGGCTACACCTTC,TRBV19,14,TRBJ1-2,TRBD1
CASTTTGGSYNSPLHF,TGTGCCAGCACCACGACCGGCGGCTCCTATAATTCACCCCTCCACTTT,TRBV27,16,TRBJ1-6,.
CASSDGGWNQPQHF,TGCGCCAGCAGCGACGGGGGGTGGAATCAGCCCCAGCATTTT,TRBV5-1,14,TRBJ1-5,.
CASSPGGTGPYGYTF,TGTGCCAGCAGCCCTGGAGGGACCGGGCCATATGGCTACACCTTC,TRBV7-9,15,TRBJ1-2,.
CSARPSYEQYF,TGCAGTGCTAGACCGAGTTACGAGCAGTACTTC,TRBV20-1,11,TRBJ2-7,.
CASSRDRDNYGYTF,TGTGCCAGCAGCCGGGACAGGGACAACTATGGCTACACCTTC,TRBV6-5,14,TRBJ1-2,TRBD1
CASSLQVYSNQPQHF,TGCGCCAGCAGCCTACAGGTTTATAGCAATCAGCCCCAGCATTTT,TRBV4-1,15,TRBJ1-5,.
CASSEGAGASTDTQYF,TGTGCCAGCAGTGAGGGAGCGGGGGCCAGCACAGATACGCAGTATTTT,TRBV6-4,16,TRBJ2-3,TRBD2
CATRQGTNYGYTF,TGTGCCACCCGACAGGGAACTAACTATGGCTACACCTTC,TRBV2,13,TRBJ1-2,TRBD1
CASSLGGGYEQYF,TGTGCCAGCAGCCTAGGGGGCGGCTACGAGCAGTACTTC,TRBV7-8,13,TRBJ2-7,TRBD1
CASSYSSPTGHEKLFF,TGTGCCAGCAGTTACTCTTCCCCCACAGGTCATGAAAAACTGTTTTTT,TRBV6-5,16,TRBJ1-4,.
CASRSTPPPTWAEKNTEAFF,TGTGCAAGTCGCTCCACCCCCCCACCAACCTGGGCAGAGAAGAACACTGAAGCTTTCTTT,TRBV12-2,20,TRBJ1-1,.
CASSLTGPGGNTIYF,TGTGCCAGCAGTTTAACAGGGCCCGGGGGAAACACCATATATTTT,TRBV27,15,TRBJ1-3,.
CASRETVGSPLHF,TGTGCCAGCAGGGAGACAGTGGGTTCACCCCTCCACTTT,TRBV6-1,13,TRBJ1-6,.
CASSLGLTDSPLHF,TGTGCCAGCAGCTTAGGGCTTACGGATTCACCCCTCCACTTT,TRBV7-3,14,TRBJ1-6,.
CASSEGQNYEQYF,TGTGCCAGCAGTGAAGGACAGAACTACGAGCAGTACTTC,TRBV6-1,13,TRBJ2-7,.
CASSLGRFGQYSNQPQHF,TGTGCCAGCAGTTTAGGCCGATTTGGACAGTATAGCAATCAGCCCCAGCATTTT,TRBV28,18,TRBJ1-5,.
CASSVTLGSETQYF,TGTGCCAGCAGCGTAACGCTAGGGAGCGAGACCCAGTACTTC,TRBV9,14,TRBJ2-5,.
CATSRDRGGSGYEQYF,TGTGCCACCAGCAGAGATAGGGGGGGTAGCGGGTACGAGCAGTACTTC,TRBV15,16,TRBJ2-7,.
CASSIRDTEAFF,TGTGCCAGTAGTATCAGGGACACTGAAGCTTTCTTT,TRBV19,12,TRBJ1-1,.
CASSDTAYMNTEAFF,TGTGCCAGCAGCGACACCGCGTACATGAACACTGAAGCTTTCTTT,TRBV7-8,15,TRBJ1-1,.
CASSLDGGVSYEQYF,TGTGCCAGCAGCTTAGACGGGGGGGTTAGCTACGAGCAGTACTTC,TRBV7-2,15,TRBJ2-7,TRBD2
CASSLAGRTYEQYF,TGTGCCAGCAGCTTGGCGGGGAGGACCTACGAGCAGTACTTC,TRBV5-6,14,TRBJ2-7,.
CASSLSDRRSPLHF,TGTGCCAGCAGCCTCTCGGACAGGAGGTCACCCCTCCACTTT,TRBV9,14,TRBJ1-6,TRBD1
CASSSSGGFEETQYF,TGCGCCAGCAGCAGCTCTGGGGGCTTTGAAGAGACCCAGTACTTC,TRBV4-1,15,TRBJ2-5,.
CASRLGLAGDSRETQYF,TGTGCCAGCAGACTGGGACTAGCGGGGGACTCAAGAGAGACCCAGTACTTC,TRBV7-9,17,TRBJ2-5,TRBD2
CASSFGGRRETQYF,TGTGCCAGCAGCTTTGGGGGGAGAAGAGAGACCCAGTACTTC,TRBV7-2,14,TRBJ2-5,.
CASSIGAGLSSYNSPLHF,TGTGCCAGTAGTATAGGAGCAGGGCTCAGCTCCTATAATTCACCCCTCCACTTT,TRBV19,18,TRBJ1-6,.
CASSEVVGTGGRNEQYF,TGTGCCAGCAGTGAAGTAGTCGGAACAGGGGGTAGGAACGAGCAGTACTTC,TRBV6-1,17,TRBJ2-7,TRBD1
CAWNLQGAEAFF,TGTGCCTGGAACTTACAGGGGGCTGAAGCTTTCTTT,TRBV30,12,TRBJ1-1,TRBD1
CASSGQGGLSNQPQHF,TGTGCCAGCAGTGGACAGGGTGGTCTTAGCAATCAGCCCCAGCATTTT,TRBV2,16,TRBJ1-5,TRBD1
CASSAGTRDPTGELFF,TGTGCCAGCTCAGCCGGGACTAGGGACCCCACCGGGGAGCTGTTTTTT,TRBV18,16,TRBJ2-2,TRBD2
CASSRTGEKAFF,TGTGCCAGCAGTCGAACGGGTGAAAAGGCTTTCTTT,TRBV5-6,12,TRBJ1-1,.
CASSLGTTDTQYF,TGCGCCAGCAGCCTAGGGACTACGGATACGCAGTATTTT,TRBV4-1,13,TRBJ2-3,TRBD2
CASRREITNEKLFF,TGTGCCAGCAGACGGGAGATAACTAATGAAAAACTGTTTTTT,TRBV11-2,14,TRBJ1-4,.
CASSSGLAGGPGEQFF,TGTGCCAGCAGCTCGGGACTAGCGGGGGGGCCCGGTGAGCAGTTCTTC,TRBV7-2,16,TRBJ2-1,TRBD2
CASSPLRGHGANVLTF,TGTGCCAGCAGCCCCCTCAGGGGGCATGGGGCCAACGTCCTGACTTTC,TRBV11-2,16,TRBJ2-6,TRBD1
CASSTARGAYEQYF,TGTGCCAGCAGCACAGCGCGGGGCGCCTACGAGCAGTACTTC,TRBV7-2,14,TRBJ2-7,.
CSVEPRPGGMTEAFF,TGCAGCGTTGAACCCCGGCCGGGAGGGATGACTGAAGCTTTCTTT,TRBV29-1,15,TRBJ1-1,.
CASSSVGGRVNEQFF,TGTGCCAGCAGCTCAGTGGGGGGAAGAGTCAATGAGCAGTTCTTC,TRBV7-8,15,TRBJ2-1,.
CASSSGASSTGELFF,TGTGCCAGCTCATCAGGGGCTTCGAGCACCGGGGAGCTGTTTTTT,TRBV18,15,TRBJ2-2,.